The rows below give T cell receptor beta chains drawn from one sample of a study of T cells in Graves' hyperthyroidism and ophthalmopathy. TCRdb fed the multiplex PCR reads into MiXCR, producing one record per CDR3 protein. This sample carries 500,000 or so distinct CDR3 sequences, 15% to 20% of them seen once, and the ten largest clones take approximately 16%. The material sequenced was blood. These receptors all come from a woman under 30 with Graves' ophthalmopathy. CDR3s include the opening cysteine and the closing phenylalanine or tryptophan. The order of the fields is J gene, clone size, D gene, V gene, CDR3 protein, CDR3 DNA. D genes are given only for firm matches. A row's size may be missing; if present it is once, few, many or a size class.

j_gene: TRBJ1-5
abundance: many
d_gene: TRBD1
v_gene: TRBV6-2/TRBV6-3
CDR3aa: CASSYPTGYRTAQPQHF
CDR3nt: TGTGCCAGCAGTTACCCGACAGGGTACCGGACGGCTCAGCCCCAGCATTTT

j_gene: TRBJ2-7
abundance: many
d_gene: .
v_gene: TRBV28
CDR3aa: CASSLITDLGGEQYF
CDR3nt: TGTGCCAGCAGTTTAATCACTGACCTGGGGGGCGAGCAGTACTTC

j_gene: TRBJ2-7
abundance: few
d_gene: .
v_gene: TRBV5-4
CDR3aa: CASSPYRAPGFDEQYF
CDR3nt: TGTGCCAGCAGCCCTTACAGGGCGCCCGGTTTCGACGAGCAGTACTTC

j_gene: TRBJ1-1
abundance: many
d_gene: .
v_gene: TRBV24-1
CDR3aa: CATSDGGTEAFF
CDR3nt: TGTGCCACCAGTGACGGGGGGACTGAAGCTTTCTTT

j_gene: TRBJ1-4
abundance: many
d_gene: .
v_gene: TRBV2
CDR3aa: CASSWTATNEKLFF
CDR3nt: TGTGCCAGCAGTTGGACTGCAACTAATGAAAAACTGTTTTTT

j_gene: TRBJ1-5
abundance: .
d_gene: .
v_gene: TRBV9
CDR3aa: CASSVGGFNQPQHF
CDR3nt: TGTGCCAGCAGCGTCGGGGGTTTCAATCAGCCCCAGCATTTT

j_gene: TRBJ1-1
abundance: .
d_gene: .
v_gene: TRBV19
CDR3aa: CASSIQDLNTEAFF
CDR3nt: TGTGCCAGTAGTATCCAGGATTTGAACACTGAAGCTTTCTTT

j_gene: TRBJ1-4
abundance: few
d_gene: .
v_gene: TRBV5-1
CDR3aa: CASSLVPGAEKLFF
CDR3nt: TGCGCCAGCAGCTTGGTTCCGGGAGCCGAAAAACTGTTTTTT

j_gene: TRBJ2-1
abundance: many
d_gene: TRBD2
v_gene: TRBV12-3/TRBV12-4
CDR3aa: CASSLAGGPGEQFF
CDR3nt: TGTGCCAGCAGTTTAGCGGGAGGGCCGGGTGAGCAGTTCTTC

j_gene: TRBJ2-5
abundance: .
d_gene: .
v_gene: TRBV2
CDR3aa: CASKQGEGETQYF
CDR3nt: TGTGCCAGCAAGCAGGGGGAGGGTGAGACCCAGTACTTC

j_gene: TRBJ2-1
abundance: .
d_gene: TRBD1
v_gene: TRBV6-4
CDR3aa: CASSGQGNYNEQFF
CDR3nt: TGTGCCAGCAGTGGACAGGGAAACTACAATGAGCAGTTCTTC

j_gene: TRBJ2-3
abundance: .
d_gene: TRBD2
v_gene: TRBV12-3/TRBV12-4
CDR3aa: CASSFWASGGLSTDTQYF
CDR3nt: TGTGCCAGCAGTTTTTGGGCTAGCGGGGGGCTAAGCACAGATACGCAGTATTTT

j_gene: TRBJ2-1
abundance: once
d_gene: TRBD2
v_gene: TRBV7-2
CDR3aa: CASSVWGLAGRYEQFF
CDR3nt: TGTGCCAGCAGCGTCTGGGGGCTAGCGGGACGGTATGAGCAGTTCTTC

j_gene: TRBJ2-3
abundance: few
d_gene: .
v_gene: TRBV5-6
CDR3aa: CASSPALEGGTDTQYF
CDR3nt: TGTGCCAGCAGCCCTGCTTTGGAGGGGGGGACAGATACGCAGTATTTT

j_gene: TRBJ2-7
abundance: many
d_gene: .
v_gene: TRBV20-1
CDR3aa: CSAPRLANSYEQYF
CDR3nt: TGCAGTGCTCCCCGGCTAGCGAACTCCTACGAGCAGTACTTC

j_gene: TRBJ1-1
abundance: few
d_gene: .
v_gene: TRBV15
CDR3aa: CATSRDSGNTEAFF
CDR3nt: TGTGCCACCAGCAGAGATTCAGGGAACACTGAAGCTTTCTTT

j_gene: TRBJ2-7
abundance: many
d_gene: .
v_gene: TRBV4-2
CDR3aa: CASSQQGIGYEQYF
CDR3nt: TGTGCCAGCAGCCAGCAGGGGATTGGCTACGAGCAGTACTTC

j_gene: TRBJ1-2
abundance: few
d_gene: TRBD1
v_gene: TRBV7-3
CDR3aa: CASSSTVRQGFDYGYTF
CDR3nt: TGTGCCAGCAGCTCCACCGTCCGACAGGGGTTCGACTATGGCTACACCTTC

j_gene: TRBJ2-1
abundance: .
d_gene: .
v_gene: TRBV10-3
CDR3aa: CAISPGLYNEQFF
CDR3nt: TGTGCCATCAGTCCGGGACTTTACAATGAGCAGTTCTTC

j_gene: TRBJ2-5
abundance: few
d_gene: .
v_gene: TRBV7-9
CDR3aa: CASSFQRLTQETQYF
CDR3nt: TGTGCCAGCAGCTTTCAGCGACTTACCCAAGAGACCCAGTACTTC

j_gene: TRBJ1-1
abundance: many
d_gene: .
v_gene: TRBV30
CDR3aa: CAWSVQARMTFF
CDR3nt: TGTGCCTGGAGTGTACAGGCCAGGATGACTTTCTTT

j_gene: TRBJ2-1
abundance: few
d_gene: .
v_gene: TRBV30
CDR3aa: CAWSVAGNEQFF
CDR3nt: TGTGCCTGGAGTGTAGCAGGGAATGAGCAGTTCTTC

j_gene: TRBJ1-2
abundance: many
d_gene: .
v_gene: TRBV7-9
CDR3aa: CASSLGGAANYGYTF
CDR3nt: TGTGCCAGCAGCTTAGGCGGGGCAGCTAACTATGGCTACACCTTC

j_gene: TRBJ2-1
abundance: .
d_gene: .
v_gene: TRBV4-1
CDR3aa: CASSQDKVGGEQFF
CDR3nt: TGCGCCAGCAGCCAAGACAAGGTGGGAGGTGAGCAGTTCTTC

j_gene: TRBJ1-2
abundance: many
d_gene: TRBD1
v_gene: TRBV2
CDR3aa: CASRGTAHGYTF
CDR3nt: TGTGCCAGCAGGGGGACAGCCCATGGCTACACCTTC

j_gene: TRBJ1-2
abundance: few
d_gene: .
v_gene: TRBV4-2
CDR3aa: CASSPSRGQNYGYTF
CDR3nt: TGTGCCAGCAGCCCATCCCGAGGGCAAAACTATGGCTACACCTTC

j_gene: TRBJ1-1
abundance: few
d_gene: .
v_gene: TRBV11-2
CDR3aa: CASSFGTLFEAFF
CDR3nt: TGTGCCAGCAGCTTCGGGACGTTGTTCGAAGCTTTCTTT

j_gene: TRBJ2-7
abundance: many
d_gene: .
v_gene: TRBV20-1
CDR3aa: CSALVGGSYEQYF
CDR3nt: TGCAGTGCCCTAGTCGGGGGATCCTACGAGCAGTACTTC

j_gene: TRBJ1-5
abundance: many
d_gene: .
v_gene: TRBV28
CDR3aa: CASSFRTDNQPQHF
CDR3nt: TGTGCCAGCAGTTTTCGAACAGATAATCAGCCCCAGCATTTT

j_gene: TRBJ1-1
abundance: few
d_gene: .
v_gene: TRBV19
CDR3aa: CASNGGHEAFF
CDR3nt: TGTGCCAGTAATGGAGGACACGAAGCTTTCTTT

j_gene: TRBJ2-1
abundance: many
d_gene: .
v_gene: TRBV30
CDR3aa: CAWRQWGASYNEQFF
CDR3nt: TGTGCCTGGAGACAGTGGGGGGCCTCCTACAATGAGCAGTTCTTC

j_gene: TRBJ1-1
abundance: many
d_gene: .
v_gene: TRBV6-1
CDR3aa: CASSEYSPGRNTEAFF
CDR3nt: TGTGCCAGCAGTGAATATAGTCCAGGGCGAAACACTGAAGCTTTCTTT

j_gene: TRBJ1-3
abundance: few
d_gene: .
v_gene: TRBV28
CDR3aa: CASKGASGNTIYF
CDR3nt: TGTGCCAGCAAAGGGGCCTCTGGAAACACCATATATTTT

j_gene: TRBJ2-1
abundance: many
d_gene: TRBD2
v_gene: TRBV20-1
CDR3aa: CSAWTSFDNEQFF
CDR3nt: TGCAGTGCCTGGACTAGCTTCGACAATGAGCAGTTCTTC

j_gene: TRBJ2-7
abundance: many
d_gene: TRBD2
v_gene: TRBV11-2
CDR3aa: CASSSTTSGRIYEQYF
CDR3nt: TGTGCCAGCAGCTCAACCACTAGCGGGAGGATCTACGAGCAGTACTTC

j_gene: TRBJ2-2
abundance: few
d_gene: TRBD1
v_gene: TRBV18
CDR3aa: CASSPPGQGAGTGELFF
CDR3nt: TGTGCCAGCTCACCACCGGGACAGGGGGCCGGGACCGGGGAGCTGTTTTTT

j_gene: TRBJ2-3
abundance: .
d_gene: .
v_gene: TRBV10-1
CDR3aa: CASSAAMTPTKDTQYF
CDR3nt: TGCGCCAGCAGCGCCGCTATGACTCCGACTAAGGATACGCAGTATTTT

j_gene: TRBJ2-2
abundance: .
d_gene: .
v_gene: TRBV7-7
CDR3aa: CASSPRTARSTGELFF
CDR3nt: TGTGCTAGCAGCCCGCGGACTGCCCGAAGCACCGGGGAGCTGTTTTTT

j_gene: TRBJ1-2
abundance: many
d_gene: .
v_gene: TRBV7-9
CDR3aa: CASSLEGLNYGYTF
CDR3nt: TGTGCCAGCAGCTTAGAAGGGTTAAACTATGGCTACACCTTC

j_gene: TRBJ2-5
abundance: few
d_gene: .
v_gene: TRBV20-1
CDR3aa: CSARVSMGETQYF
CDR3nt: TGCAGTGCTAGAGTATCAATGGGCGAGACCCAGTACTTC

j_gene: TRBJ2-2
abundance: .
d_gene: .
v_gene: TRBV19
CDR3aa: CASSITGGGTGELFF
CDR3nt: TGTGCCAGTAGTATAACAGGTGGTGGCACCGGGGAGCTGTTTTTT

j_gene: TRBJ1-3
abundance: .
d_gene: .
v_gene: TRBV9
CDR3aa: CASSATPVPPGNTIYF
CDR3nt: TGTGCCAGCAGCGCCACGCCAGTCCCTCCAGGGAACACCATATATTTT

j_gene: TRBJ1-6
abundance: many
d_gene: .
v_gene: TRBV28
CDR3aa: CASHAQSRGNNSPLHF
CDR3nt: TGTGCCAGCCATGCTCAAAGCAGGGGTAATAATTCACCCCTCCACTTT

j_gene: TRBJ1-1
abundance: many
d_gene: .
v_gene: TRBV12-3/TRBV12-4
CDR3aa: CASSLDVGFKVNTEAFF
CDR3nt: TGTGCCAGCAGTTTAGATGTTGGTTTTAAGGTGAACACTGAAGCTTTCTTT

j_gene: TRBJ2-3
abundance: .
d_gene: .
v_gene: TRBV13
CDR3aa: CASSNQSTDTQYF
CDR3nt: TGTGCCAGCAGCAATCAAAGCACAGATACGCAGTATTTT

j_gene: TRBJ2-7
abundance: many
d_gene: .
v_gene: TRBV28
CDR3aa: CASSSTASLYEQYF
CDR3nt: TGTGCCAGCAGTTCTACAGCCTCTCTCTACGAGCAGTACTTC

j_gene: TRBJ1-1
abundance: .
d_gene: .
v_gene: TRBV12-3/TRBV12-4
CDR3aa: CASLRRMGAFF
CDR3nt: TGTGCCAGCTTGAGGAGGATGGGAGCTTTCTTT

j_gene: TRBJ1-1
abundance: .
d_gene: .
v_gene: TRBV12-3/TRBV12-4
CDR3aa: CASNLKGHTEAFF
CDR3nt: TGTGCCAGCAACCTTAAGGGGCACACTGAAGCTTTCTTT

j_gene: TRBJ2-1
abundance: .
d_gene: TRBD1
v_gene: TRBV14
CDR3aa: CASSKVGQGNRNEQFF
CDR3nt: TGTGCCAGCAGCAAAGTGGGACAGGGGAACCGAAATGAGCAGTTCTTC

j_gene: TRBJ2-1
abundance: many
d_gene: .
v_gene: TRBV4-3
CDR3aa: CASSPGTDNEQFF
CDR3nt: TGCGCCAGCAGCCCAGGGACTGACAATGAGCAGTTCTTC

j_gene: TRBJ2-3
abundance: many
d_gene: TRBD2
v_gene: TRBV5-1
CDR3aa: CASSPGLAGGGYTDTQYF
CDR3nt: TGCGCCAGCAGCCCCGGACTAGCGGGAGGGGGATACACAGATACGCAGTATTTT

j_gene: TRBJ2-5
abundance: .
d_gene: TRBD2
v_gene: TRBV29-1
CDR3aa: CSVVAGGLYQETQYF
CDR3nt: TGCAGCGTTGTAGCGGGAGGCCTGTACCAAGAGACCCAGTACTTC

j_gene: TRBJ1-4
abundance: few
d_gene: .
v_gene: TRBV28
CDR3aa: CASSQVAGQQVKLFF
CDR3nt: TGTGCCAGCAGTCAGGTGGCTGGACAGCAGGTAAAACTGTTTTTT

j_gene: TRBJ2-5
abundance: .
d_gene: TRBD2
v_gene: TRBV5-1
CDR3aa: CASSLIRGGPQETQYF
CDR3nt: TGCGCCAGCAGCTTGATCCGGGGGGGGCCCCAAGAGACCCAGTACTTC

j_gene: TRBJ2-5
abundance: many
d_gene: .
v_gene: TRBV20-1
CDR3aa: CSASWSQETQYF
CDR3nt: TGCAGTGCTAGCTGGAGCCAAGAGACCCAGTACTTC